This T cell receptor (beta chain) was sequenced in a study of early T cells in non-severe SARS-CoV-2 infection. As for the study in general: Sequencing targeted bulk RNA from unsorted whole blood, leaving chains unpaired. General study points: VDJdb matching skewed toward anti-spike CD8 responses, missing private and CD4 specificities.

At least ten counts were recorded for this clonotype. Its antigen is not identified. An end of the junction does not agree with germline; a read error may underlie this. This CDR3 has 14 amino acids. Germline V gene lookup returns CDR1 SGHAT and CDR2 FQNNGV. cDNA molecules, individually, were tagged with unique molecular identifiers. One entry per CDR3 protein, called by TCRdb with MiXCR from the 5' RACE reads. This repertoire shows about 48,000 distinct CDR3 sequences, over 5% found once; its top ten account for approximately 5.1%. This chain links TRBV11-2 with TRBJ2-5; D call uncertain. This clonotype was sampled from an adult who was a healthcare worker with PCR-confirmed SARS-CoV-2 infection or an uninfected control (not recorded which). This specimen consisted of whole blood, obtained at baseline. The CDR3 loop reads CASSLAAVQETQHF. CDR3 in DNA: TGTGCCAGCAGCTTAGCGGCGGTCCAGGAGACCCAGCACTTC.